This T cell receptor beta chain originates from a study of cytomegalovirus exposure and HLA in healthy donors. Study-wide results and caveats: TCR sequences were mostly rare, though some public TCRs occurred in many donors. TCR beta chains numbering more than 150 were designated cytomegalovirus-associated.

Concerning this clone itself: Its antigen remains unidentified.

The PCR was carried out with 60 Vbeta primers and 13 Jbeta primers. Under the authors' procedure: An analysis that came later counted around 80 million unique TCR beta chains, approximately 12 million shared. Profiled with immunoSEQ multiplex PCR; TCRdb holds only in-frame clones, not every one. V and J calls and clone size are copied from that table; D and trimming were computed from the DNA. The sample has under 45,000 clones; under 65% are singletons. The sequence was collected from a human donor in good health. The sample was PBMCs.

CDR3 sequence (DNA): TGTGCCAGCAGTGGGCAGGGGGCCAATGAGCAGTTCTTC. Encoded protein: CASSGQGANEQFF. V gene TRBV25-1 combines with J gene TRBJ2-1, with 8 bases identical to TRBD1. The CDR3 contains 13 residues. CDR1 and CDR2 (germline): MGHDK, SYGVNS. Unmatched junction bases numbered 2, after V lost 4 bases and J lost 6 bases.